The 17 T cell receptor beta chains below were found in one sample sequenced in a study of blood T cell repertoires in COVID-19. The assay was immunoSEQ multiplex PCR, and TCRdb's table has in-frame clones only and misses some. The sample includes some 400,000 clones, approximately 87% of them seen just once. The sequencing sample was made of peripheral blood. The source of these receptors is a woman between 55 and 75 years old with COVID-19, enrolled during active disease.

The chain uses TRBV5-1 and TRBJ2-4, with a weak D call TRBD2 (5 bases). Trimming stripped 1 base from V and 0 bases from J, with 11 bases between. The germline V gene encodes CDR1 SGHRS and CDR2 YFSETQ. This CDR3 comprises 16 residues. CDR3 residues: CASSLFGETAKNIQYF. CDR3 coding DNA: TGCGCCAGCAGCTTGTTCGGGGAGACAGCCAAAAACATTCAGTACTTC. Variable domain in full (rest from reference TRBV5-1 and TRBJ2-4): KAGVTQTPRYLIKTRGQQVTLSCSPISGHRSVSWYQQTPGQGLQFLFEYFSETQRNKGNFPGRFSGRQFSNSRSEMNVSTLELGDSALYLCASSLFGETAKNIQYFGAGTRLSVL.

The chain recombines TRBV5-1 with TRBJ1-1, with a tentative D call TRBD1 (6 bases). There are 14 residues in the CDR3. The V and J ends lost 1 base and 5 bases respectively, with 12 bases between them. CDR1 is SGHRS, CDR2 YFSETQ, per germline. The CDR3 reads CASSLTGRQTEAFF. CDR3 sequence (DNA): TGCGCCAGCAGCTTGACAGGGCGTCAAACTGAAGCTTTCTTT.

V gene TRBV4-1 combines with J gene TRBJ1-1; D is perhaps TRBD1 (5 bases). Germline assignment: CDR1 MGHRA and CDR2 YSYEKL. With 0 bases removed from V and 7 bases from J, the gap between germline ends came to 12 bases. The CDR3 has 14 amino acids. This chain's CDR3 is CASSQEVGADEAFF. CDR3 sequence (DNA): TGCGCCAGCAGCCAAGAGGTTGGGGCCGATGAAGCTTTCTTT.

The rearrangement links TRBV11-2 to TRBJ2-3; TRBD2 agrees at 7 bases. The V and J ends lost 5 bases and 0 bases, in that order; junction bases with no gene match: 5. Germline CDR1 and CDR2: SGHAT and FQNNGV. The CDR3 covers 15 residues. Written as DNA, the CDR3 is TGTGCCAGCAGCCAACTAGCGACTAGCACAGATACGCAGTATTTT. The encoded protein is CASSQLATSTDTQYF. Combining the CDR3 with reference TRBV11-2 and TRBJ2-3 gives the whole variable domain EAGVAQSPRYKIIEKRQSVAFWCNPISGHATLYWYQQILGQGPKLLIQFQNNGVVDDSQLPKDRFSAERLKGVDSTLKIQPAKLEDSAVYLCASSQLATSTDTQYFGPGTRLTVL.

The rearrangement joins TRBV11-2 to TRBJ1-6; no reliable D call. Deletions cut 2 bases from V and 10 bases from J, with 15 bases between. CDR1 is SGHAT and CDR2 is FQNNGV in the germline V gene. This CDR3 has 15 amino acids. CDR3 residues: CASSLKTGTESPLHF. The CDR3 region has the DNA TGTGCCAGCAGCTTAAAGACCGGTACGGAGTCACCCCTCCACTTT.

There are a few counts of this clone. The V gene is TRBV7-3, the J gene TRBJ1-6; D is undetermined. CDR1 and CDR2 from the germline V gene are SGHTA and FQGTGA. Trimming shortened V by 6 bases and J by 5 bases, and 17 bases separated the two germline ends. The CDR3 is made up of 16 amino acids. CDR3 amino acids: CASSYLGRENNSPLHF. CDR3 DNA sequence: TGTGCCAGCAGTTACCTGGGGAGGGAGAATAATTCACCCCTCCACTTT.

This chain connects TRBV18 to TRBJ1-2; D is perhaps TRBD1 (6 bases). Trimming cost V 5 bases and J 5 bases, with 9 bases left between them. Germline lookup yields CDR1 KGHSH and CDR2 LQKENI. This CDR3 region has 12 residues. The CDR3 region has the DNA TGTGCCAGCTCAGTACAGGGTTATGGCTACACCTTC. Amino acid sequence: CASSVQGYGYTF.

V is TRBV11-2 and J is TRBJ2-3, with 8 bases matching TRBD2. CDR1 and CDR2 (germline): SGHAT, FQNNGV. The J segment lost 7 bases and the V segment lost 3 bases, leaving 6 bases of the junction unmatched. This CDR3 region has 14 residues. The DNA of the CDR3 is TGTGCCAGCAGCTTCCCGGGGGGGCCGAATACGCAGTATTTT. Protein product: CASSFPGGPNTQYF.

The chain carries TRBV5-4 and TRBJ2-5; D unclear. Trimming removed 1 base at V and 3 bases at J, with 7 bases between. Germline V gene data show CDR1 as SGHNT and CDR2 as YYREEE (reference sequence). CDR3 length: 13 amino acids. CDR3 in amino acids: CASSLPGEETQYF. CDR3 DNA: TGTGCCAGCAGCTTGCCAGGCGAAGAGACCCAGTACTTC. Supplemented by reference TRBV5-4 and TRBJ2-5, the full variable domain reads ETGVTQSPTHLIKTRGQQVTLRCSSQSGHNTVSWYQQALGQGPQFIFQYYREEENGRGNFPPRFSGLQFPNYSSELNVNALELDDSALYLCASSLPGEETQYFGPGTRLLVL.

The chain joins TRBV12-3 or TRBV12-4 to TRBJ1-2; D uncertain. V was trimmed by 6 bases and J by 5 bases, leaving 13 bases between them. The CDR3 is 13 amino acids. The CDR3 region is CASSKFTEYGYTF. CDR3 nucleotide sequence: TGTGCCAGCAGCAAATTTACAGAGTATGGCTACACCTTC.

The J gene is TRBJ1-1, the V gene TRBV18; D unresolved. This CDR3 is built from 16 residues. Trimming took off 3 bases at V and 7 bases at J, with 21 bases between the two ends. Germline CDR1 is KGHSH and CDR2 is LQKENI. CDR3: CASSPPASVKFVEAFF. CDR3 DNA sequence: TGTGCCAGCTCACCTCCTGCCAGTGTTAAGTTCGTTGAAGCTTTCTTT.

This clone has only one observation. The rearrangement joins TRBV12-1 to TRBJ2-5; TRBD2 is taken as the D call from the table, unchecked against the DNA. TRBV12-1 is noted as a pseudogene. The CDR3 extends over 15 amino acids. CDR3 bases: TGTGCCAGCAGCCCCCCGGTACTAGCCGGGGAGACCCAGTACTTC. Translated, it gives CASSPPVLAGETQYF.

The rearrangement links TRBV5-1 to TRBJ2-7, with 10 nucleotides matching TRBD2. This CDR3 is built from 17 residues. With 0 bases clipped from V and 5 bases from J, the junction kept 11 bases outside the gene matches. Germline V gives CDR1 SGHRS, CDR2 YFSETQ. The DNA for the CDR3 is TGCGCCAGCAGCTTGGCCGGTTCTAGCGGGGGAATAGACGAGCAGTACTTC. Amino acid sequence: CASSLAGSSGGIDEQYF.

This clone came up a few times. The rearrangement joins TRBV5-1 to TRBJ2-1, with TRBD2 matching over 9 bases. After removal of 0 bases from V and 7 bases from J, the junction contained 8 bases not matched to a gene. Germline-derived CDR1 and CDR2 are SGHRS and YFSETQ. This CDR3 contains 16 residues. The CDR3 spells CASSLVYSGGGNEQFF. DNA for the CDR3: TGCGCCAGCAGCTTGGTTTATAGCGGGGGAGGGAATGAGCAGTTCTTC.

The rearrangement joins TRBV4-1 to TRBJ1-2; TRBD1 is a possible D gene (5 bases). Trimming shortened V by 0 bases and J by 5 bases, and 10 bases separated the two germline ends. The CDR3 loop spans 14 amino acids. Germline V CDR1 and CDR2: MGHRA, YSYEKL. The DNA of the CDR3 is TGCGCCAGCAGCCAAGACAGGGTTTGGTATGGCTACACCTTC. This gives the protein CASSQDRVWYGYTF.

The CDR3 loop reads CSVGGWYGQGTEAFF. CDR3 DNA: TGCAGCGTTGGGGGGTGGTACGGACAGGGGACTGAAGCTTTCTTT. The V gene is TRBV29-1, the J gene TRBJ1-1, with 9 nucleotides matching TRBD1. The V segment lost 4 bases and the J segment 5 bases; nucleotides outside the gene matches: 11. CDR3 size: 15 residues. Per the germline V gene, CDR1 is SQVTM and CDR2 is ANQGSEA.

The chain employs TRBV28 and TRBJ1-6; 7 bases fit TRBD1. With 6 bases clipped from V and 7 bases from J, the junction kept 6 bases outside the gene matches. Germline CDR1 reads MDHEN; CDR2 reads SYDVKM. The CDR3 loop spans 14 amino acids. This chain's CDR3 is CASSGTVPNSPLHF. CDR3 DNA sequence: TGTGCCAGCAGCGGGACAGTTCCAAATTCACCCCTCCACTTT. The full variable domain, with the rest looked up from reference TRBV28 and TRBJ1-6, is DVKVTQSSRYLVKRTGEKVFLECVQDMDHENMFWYRQDPGLGLRLIYFSYDVKMKEKGDIPEGYSVSREKKERFSLILESASTNQTSMYLCASSGTVPNSPLHFGNGTRLTVT.